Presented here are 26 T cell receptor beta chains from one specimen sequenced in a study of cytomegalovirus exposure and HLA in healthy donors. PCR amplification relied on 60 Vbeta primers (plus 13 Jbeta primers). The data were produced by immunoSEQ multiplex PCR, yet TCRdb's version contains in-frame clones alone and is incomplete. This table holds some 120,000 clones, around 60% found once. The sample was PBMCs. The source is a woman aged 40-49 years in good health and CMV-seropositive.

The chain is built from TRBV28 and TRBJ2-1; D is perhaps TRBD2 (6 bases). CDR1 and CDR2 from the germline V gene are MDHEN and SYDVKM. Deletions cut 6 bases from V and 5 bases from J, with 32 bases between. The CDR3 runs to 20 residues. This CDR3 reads CASRIKGASEIPSRDNEQFF. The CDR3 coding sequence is TGTGCCAGCAGAATCAAGGGCGCTAGCGAGATACCATCACGAGACAATGAGCAGTTCTTC.

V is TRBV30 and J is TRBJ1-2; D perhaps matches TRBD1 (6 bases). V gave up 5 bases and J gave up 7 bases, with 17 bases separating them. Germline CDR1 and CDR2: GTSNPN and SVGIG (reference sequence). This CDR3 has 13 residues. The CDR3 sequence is CAWLGAGFLGYTF. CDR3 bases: TGTGCCTGGTTGGGGGCAGGGTTTCTTGGCTACACCTTC.

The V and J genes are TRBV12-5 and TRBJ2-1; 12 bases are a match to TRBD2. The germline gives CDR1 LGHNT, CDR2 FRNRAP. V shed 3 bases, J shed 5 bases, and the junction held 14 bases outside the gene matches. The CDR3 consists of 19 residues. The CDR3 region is CASGFSASGRAGSDNEQFF. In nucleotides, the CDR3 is TGTGCTAGTGGTTTCTCGGCTAGCGGGAGGGCGGGGTCTGACAATGAGCAGTTCTTC.

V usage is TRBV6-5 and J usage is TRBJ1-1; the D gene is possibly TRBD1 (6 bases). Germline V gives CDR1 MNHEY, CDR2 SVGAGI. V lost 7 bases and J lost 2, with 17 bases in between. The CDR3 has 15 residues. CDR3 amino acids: CASIRNRESNTEAFF. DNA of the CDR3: TGTGCCAGCATCCGGAACAGGGAAAGTAACACTGAAGCTTTCTTT.

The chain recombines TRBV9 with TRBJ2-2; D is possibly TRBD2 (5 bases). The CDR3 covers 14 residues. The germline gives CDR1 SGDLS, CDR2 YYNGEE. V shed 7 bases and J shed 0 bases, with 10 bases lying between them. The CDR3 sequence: CASEGRTNTGELFF. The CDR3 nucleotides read TGTGCCAGCGAAGGGAGAACGAACACCGGGGAGCTGTTTTTT.

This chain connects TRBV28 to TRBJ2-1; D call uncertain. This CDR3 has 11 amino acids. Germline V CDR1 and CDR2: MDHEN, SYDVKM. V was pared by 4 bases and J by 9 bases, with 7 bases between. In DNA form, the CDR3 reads TGTGCCAGCAGTTCTCTAAGTGAGCAGTTCTTC. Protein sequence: CASSSLSEQFF. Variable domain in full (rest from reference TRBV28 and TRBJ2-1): DVKVTQSSRYLVKRTGEKVFLECVQDMDHENMFWYRQDPGLGLRLIYFSYDVKMKEKGDIPEGYSVSREKKERFSLILESASTNQTSMYLCASSSLSEQFFGPGTRLTVL.

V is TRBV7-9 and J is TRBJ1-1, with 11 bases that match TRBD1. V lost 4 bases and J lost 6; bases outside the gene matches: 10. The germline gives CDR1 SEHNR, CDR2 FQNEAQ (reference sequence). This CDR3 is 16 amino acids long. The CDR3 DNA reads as TGTGCCAGCAGCTCGGGACAGGGGGAGTTCGGGGCTGAAGCTTTCTTT. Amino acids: CASSSGQGEFGAEAFF.

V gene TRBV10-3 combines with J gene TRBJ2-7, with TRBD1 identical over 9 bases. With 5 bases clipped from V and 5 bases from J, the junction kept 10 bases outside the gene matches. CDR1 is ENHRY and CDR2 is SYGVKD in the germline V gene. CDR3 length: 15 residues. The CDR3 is CAISPAGQGTNEQYF. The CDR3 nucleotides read TGTGCCATCAGTCCAGCGGGACAGGGAACGAACGAGCAGTACTTC.

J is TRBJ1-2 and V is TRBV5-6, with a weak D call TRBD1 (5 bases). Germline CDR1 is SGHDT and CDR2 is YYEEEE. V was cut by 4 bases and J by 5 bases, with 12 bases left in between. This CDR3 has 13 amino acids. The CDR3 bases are TGTGCCAGCAGCCCTGGGGCCTCTTATGGCTACACCTTC. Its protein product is CASSPGASYGYTF.

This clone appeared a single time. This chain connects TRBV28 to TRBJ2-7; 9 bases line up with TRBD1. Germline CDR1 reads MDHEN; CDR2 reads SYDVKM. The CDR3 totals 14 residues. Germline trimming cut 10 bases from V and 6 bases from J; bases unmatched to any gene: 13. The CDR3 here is CATYPGQGPAEQYF. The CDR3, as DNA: TGTGCCACCTATCCGGGACAGGGTCCTGCCGAGCAGTACTTC.

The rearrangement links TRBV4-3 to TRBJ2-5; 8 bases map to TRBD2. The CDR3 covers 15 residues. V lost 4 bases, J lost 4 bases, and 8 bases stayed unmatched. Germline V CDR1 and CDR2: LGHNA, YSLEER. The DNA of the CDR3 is TGCGCCAGCAGCCCTCATCCCCGGGGGGGAGAGACCCAGTACTTC. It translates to CASSPHPRGGETQYF.

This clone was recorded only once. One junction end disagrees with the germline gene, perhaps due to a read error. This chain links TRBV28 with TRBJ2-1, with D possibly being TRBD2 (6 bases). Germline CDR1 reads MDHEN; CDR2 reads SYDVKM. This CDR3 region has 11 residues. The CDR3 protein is CASSSGLGQFF. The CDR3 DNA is TGTGCCAGTAGTTCGGGACTTGGGCAGTTCTTC.

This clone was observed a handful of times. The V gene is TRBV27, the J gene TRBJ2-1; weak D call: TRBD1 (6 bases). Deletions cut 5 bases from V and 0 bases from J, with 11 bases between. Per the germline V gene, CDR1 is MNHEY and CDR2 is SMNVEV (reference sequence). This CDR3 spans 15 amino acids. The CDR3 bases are TGTGCCAGCAGTCGAAGGGGGAGCTCCTACAATGAGCAGTTCTTC. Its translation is CASSRRGSSYNEQFF.

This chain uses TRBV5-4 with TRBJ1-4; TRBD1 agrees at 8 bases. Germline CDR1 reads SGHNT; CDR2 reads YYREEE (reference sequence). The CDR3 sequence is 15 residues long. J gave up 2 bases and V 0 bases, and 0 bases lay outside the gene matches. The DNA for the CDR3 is TGTGCCAGCAGCTTGGGACAGGGGACTAATGAAAAACTGTTTTTT. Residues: CASSLGQGTNEKLFF. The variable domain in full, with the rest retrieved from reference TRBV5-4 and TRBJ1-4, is ETGVTQSPTHLIKTRGQQVTLRCSSQSGHNTVSWYQQALGQGPQFIFQYYREEENGRGNFPPRFSGLQFPNYSSELNVNALELDDSALYLCASSLGQGTNEKLFFGSGTQLSVL.

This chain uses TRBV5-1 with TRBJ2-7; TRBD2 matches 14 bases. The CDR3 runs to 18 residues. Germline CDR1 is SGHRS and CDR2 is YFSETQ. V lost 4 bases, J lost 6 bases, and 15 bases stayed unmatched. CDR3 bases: TGCGCCAGCAGCGCTTCGACTAGCGGGAGGGCCGAAGTTGGCGAGCAGTACTTC. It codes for CASSASTSGRAEVGEQYF.

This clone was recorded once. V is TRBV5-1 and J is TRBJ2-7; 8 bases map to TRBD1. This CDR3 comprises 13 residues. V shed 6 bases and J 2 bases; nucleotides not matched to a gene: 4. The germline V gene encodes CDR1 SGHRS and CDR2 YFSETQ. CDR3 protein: CASTTGDTYEQYF. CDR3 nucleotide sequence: TGCGCCAGCACGACAGGGGATACCTACGAGCAGTACTTC.

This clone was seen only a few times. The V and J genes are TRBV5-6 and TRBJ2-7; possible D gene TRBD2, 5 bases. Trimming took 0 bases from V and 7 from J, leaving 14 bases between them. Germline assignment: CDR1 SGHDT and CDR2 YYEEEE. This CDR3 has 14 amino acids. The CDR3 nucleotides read TGTGCCAGCAGCTTGGGTCAGCGGTTGGGGGAGCAGTACTTC. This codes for CASSLGQRLGEQYF.

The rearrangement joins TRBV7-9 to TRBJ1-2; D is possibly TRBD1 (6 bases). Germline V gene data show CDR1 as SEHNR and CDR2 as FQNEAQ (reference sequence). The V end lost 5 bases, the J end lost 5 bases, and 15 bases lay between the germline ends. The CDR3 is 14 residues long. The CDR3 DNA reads TGTGCCAGCAGCCACCCCCAGGGGCGGTATGGCTACACCTTC. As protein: CASSHPQGRYGYTF.

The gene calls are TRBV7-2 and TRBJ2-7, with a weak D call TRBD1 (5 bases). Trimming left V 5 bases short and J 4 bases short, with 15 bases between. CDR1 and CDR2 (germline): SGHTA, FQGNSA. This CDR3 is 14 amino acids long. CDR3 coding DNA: TGTGCCAGCAGCCCCACCGGTACAGGTTACGAGCAGTACTTC. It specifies CASSPTGTGYEQYF.

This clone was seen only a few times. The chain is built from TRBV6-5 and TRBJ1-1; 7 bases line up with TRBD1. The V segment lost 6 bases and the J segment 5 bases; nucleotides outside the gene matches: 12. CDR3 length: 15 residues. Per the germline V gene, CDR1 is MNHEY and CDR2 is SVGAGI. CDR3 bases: TGTGCCAGCAGCTCGTCGCGACAGGGTGGAACTGAAGCTTTCTTT. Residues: CASSSSRQGGTEAFF.

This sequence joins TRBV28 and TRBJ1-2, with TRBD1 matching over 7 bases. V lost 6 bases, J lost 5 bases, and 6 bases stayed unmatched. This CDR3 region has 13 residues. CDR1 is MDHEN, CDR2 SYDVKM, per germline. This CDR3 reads CASRTGQLYGYTF. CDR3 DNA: TGTGCCAGCAGGACGGGACAGCTTTATGGCTACACCTTC.

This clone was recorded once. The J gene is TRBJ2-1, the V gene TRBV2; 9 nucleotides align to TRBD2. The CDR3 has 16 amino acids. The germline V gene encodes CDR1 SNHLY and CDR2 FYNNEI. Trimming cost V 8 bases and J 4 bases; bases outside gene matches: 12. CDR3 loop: CASPRVAGENYNEQFF. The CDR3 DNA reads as TGTGCCAGCCCTAGGGTAGCGGGAGAGAATTACAATGAGCAGTTCTTC.

The CDR3 sequence is CASSLVMGQTEAFF. CDR3 coding DNA: TGTGCCAGCAGCTTAGTGATGGGACAGACTGAAGCTTTCTTT. The chain joins TRBV7-2 to TRBJ1-1; 7 bases map to TRBD1. CDR3 length: 14 residues. In germline, CDR1 is SGHTA, CDR2 FQGNSA. The junction had 4 bases not matched to a gene; V was cut back by 1 base and J by 5 bases.

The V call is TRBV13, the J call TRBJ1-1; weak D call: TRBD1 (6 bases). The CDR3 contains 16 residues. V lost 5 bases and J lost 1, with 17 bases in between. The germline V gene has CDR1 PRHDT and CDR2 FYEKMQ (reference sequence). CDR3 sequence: CASSDRWDIENTEAFF. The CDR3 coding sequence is TGTGCCAGCAGCGACCGATGGGACATCGAGAACACTGAAGCTTTCTTT.

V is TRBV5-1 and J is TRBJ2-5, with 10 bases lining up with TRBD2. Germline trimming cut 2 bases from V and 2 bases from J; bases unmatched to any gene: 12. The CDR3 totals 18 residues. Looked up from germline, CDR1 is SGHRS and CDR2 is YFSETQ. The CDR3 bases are TGCGCCAGCAGCTTCCCCCATAACCGGACTAGCGGACAAGAGACCCAGTACTTC. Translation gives CASSFPHNRTSGQETQYF. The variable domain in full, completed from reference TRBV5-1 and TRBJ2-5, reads KAGVTQTPRYLIKTRGQQVTLSCSPISGHRSVSWYQQTPGQGLQFLFEYFSETQRNKGNFPGRFSGRQFSNSRSEMNVSTLELGDSALYLCASSFPHNRTSGQETQYFGPGTRLLVL.

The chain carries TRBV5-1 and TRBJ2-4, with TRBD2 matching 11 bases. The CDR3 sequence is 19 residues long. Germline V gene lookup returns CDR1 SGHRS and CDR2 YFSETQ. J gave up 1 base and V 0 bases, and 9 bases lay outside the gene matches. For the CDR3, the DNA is TGCGCCAGCAGCTTGGCCACTAGCGGGAGTGGTGGGGCCAAAAACATTCAGTACTTC. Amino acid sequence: CASSLATSGSGGAKNIQYF.